The 24 T cell receptor beta chains presented below share a single source sample, sequenced in a study of blood T cell repertoires in COVID-19. Assay used: immunoSEQ multiplex PCR; TCRdb lists only in-frame clones, some missing. Among approximately 71,000 clones listed, around 80% were seen once. Sequenced: peripheral blood. These receptors were taken from a woman of 80 years or more with acute or convalescent COVID-19.

The rearrangement links TRBV5-4 to TRBJ2-3, with 8 bases aligning to TRBD2. Germline assignment: CDR1 SGHNT and CDR2 YYREEE (reference sequence). The CDR3 has 17 residues. The junction had 11 bases not matched to a gene; V was cut back by 5 bases and J by 0 bases. CDR3 residues: CASRQNLAGTSTDTQYF. CDR3 DNA: TGTGCCAGCAGACAGAACCTAGCGGGTACTAGCACAGATACGCAGTATTTT.

This rearrangement joins TRBV29-1 to TRBJ2-3; 7 bases line up with TRBD2. Germline CDR1 reads SQVTM; CDR2 reads ANQGSEA. The V segment lost 4 bases and the J segment 7 bases; nucleotides outside the gene matches: 8. The length of the CDR3 is 13 residues. CDR3: CSVGASGRYTQYF. The CDR3, as DNA: TGCAGCGTTGGAGCTAGCGGAAGATATACGCAGTATTTT.

This clone was observed a few times. V usage is TRBV27 and J usage is TRBJ2-3, with a weak D call TRBD2 (5 bases). Looked up from germline, CDR1 is MNHEY and CDR2 is SMNVEV (reference sequence). Trimming shortened V by 4 bases and J by 3 bases, and 14 bases separated the two germline ends. CDR3 size: 15 residues. The CDR3: CASSWGRTGTDTQYF. DNA of the CDR3: TGTGCCAGCAGTTGGGGTAGAACGGGGACAGATACGCAGTATTTT.

The chain recombines TRBV6-5 with TRBJ2-5, with D possibly TRBD2 on 6 matching bases. V lost 0 bases and J 5 bases, leaving 10 bases between the germline ends. This CDR3 contains 14 residues. Per the germline V gene, CDR1 is MNHEY and CDR2 is SVGAGI. The CDR3 bases are TGTGCCAGCAGTTACTCGGGGGGTTGGGAGACCCAGTACTTC. This sequence encodes CASSYSGGWETQYF.

This chain links TRBV6-5 with TRBJ1-5; the match to TRBD1 covers 7 bases. CDR3 length equals 13 residues. Per the germline V gene, CDR1 is MNHEY and CDR2 is SVGAGI. The V gene end was trimmed by 8 bases and the J gene end by 4 bases; junction bases not matched to a gene: 5. CDR3 sequence reads: CASWDSFNQPQHF. The CDR3 DNA sequence: TGTGCCAGCTGGGACAGTTTTAATCAGCCCCAGCATTTT.

V usage is TRBV5-1 and J usage is TRBJ2-1; 11 bases are shared with TRBD2. The J segment lost 4 bases and the V segment lost 4 bases, leaving 4 bases of the junction unmatched. In germline, CDR1 is SGHRS, CDR2 YFSETQ. CDR3 length: 15 residues. The DNA of the CDR3 is TGCGCCAGCAGCGAGGGGACTAGCGGATACAATGAGCAGTTCTTC. Amino acids: CASSEGTSGYNEQFF.

CDR3 in DNA: TGTGCCAGCAGCTTATTACAGGGGGCCTACGAGCAGTACTTC. Translating gives CASSLLQGAYEQYF. This chain joins TRBV7-2 and TRBJ2-7, with 8 bases matching TRBD1. The V segment lost 2 bases and the J segment 2 bases; nucleotides outside the gene matches: 2. The CDR3 is made up of 14 amino acids. CDR1 and CDR2 from the germline V gene are SGHTA and FQGNSA.

This rearrangement joins TRBV19 to TRBJ1-2, with D perhaps TRBD1 (6 bases). V was trimmed by 7 bases and J by 1 base, leaving 13 bases between them. This CDR3 is built from 14 residues. CDR1 is LNHDA, CDR2 SQIVND, per germline (reference sequence). DNA for the CDR3: TGTGCCAGTACCCGGAGGGGGGGTAACTATGGCTACACCTTC. Translation: CASTRRGGNYGYTF.

V usage is TRBV18 and J usage is TRBJ1-2; D is uncertain. The CDR3 contains 13 residues. Trimming shortened V by 2 bases and J by 8 bases, and 12 bases separated the two germline ends. Germline loops: CDR1 KGHSH, CDR2 LQKENI. Written as DNA, the CDR3 is TGTGCCAGCTCACCAATAACGGTGATCGGCTACACCTTC. It is translated as CASSPITVIGYTF.

The V and J genes are TRBV27 and TRBJ1-6; 7 bases are a match to TRBD1. The length of the CDR3 is 18 residues. CDR1 and CDR2 (germline): MNHEY, SMNVEV (reference sequence). The J segment lost 6 bases and the V segment lost 10 bases, leaving 21 bases of the junction unmatched. Written as DNA, the CDR3 is TGTGCCACCCACGCGACAGGGCCCCTGCCATCTCGTAATTCACCCCTCCACTTT. The encoded protein is CATHATGPLPSRNSPLHF.

The rearrangement joins TRBV19 to TRBJ2-3; D possibly corresponds to TRBD2 (5 bases). The germline V and J ends were trimmed by 5 bases and 8 bases, with 11 bases remaining between them. The germline gives CDR1 LNHDA, CDR2 SQIVND (reference sequence). This CDR3 has 12 residues. In nucleotides, the CDR3 is TGTGCCAGTAGTCAACTCGGAGGTACGCAGTATTTT. This sequence encodes CASSQLGGTQYF.

J is TRBJ2-7 and V is TRBV7-2; 10 bases match TRBD2. The length of the CDR3 is 14 residues. V shed 4 bases and J 6 bases; nucleotides not matched to a gene: 6. The V gene's germline CDR1 is SGHTA and CDR2 FQGNSA. The CDR3 bases are TGTGCCAGCAGCTCCCTAGCGGGAGTTGCCGAGCAGTACTTC. Translated, it gives CASSSLAGVAEQYF. The variable domain in full, with the rest retrieved from reference TRBV7-2 and TRBJ2-7, is GAGVSQSPSNKVTEKGKDVELRCDPISGHTALYWYRQSLGQGLEFLIYFQGNSAPDKSGLPSDRFSAERTGGSVSTLTIQRTQQEDSAVYLCASSSLAGVAEQYFGPGTRLTVT.

The rearrangement joins TRBV29-1 to TRBJ2-1, with TRBD2 matching 7 bases. Germline assignment: CDR1 SQVTM and CDR2 ANQGSEA. The CDR3 length is 12 residues. The CDR3 sequence: CSGGVPPNEQFF. The CDR3 nucleotides read TGCAGTGGGGGGGTGCCCCCCAATGAGCAGTTCTTC.

This chain connects TRBV21-1 to TRBJ2-1; the table calls TRBD2, which could not be checked here. TRBV21-1 is a pseudogene segment. The CDR3 consists of 15 residues. The CDR3 DNA reads TGTGCCAGCAGCAATGGCGGGAGGGCCAGGAATGAGCAGTTCTTC. This encodes CASSNGGRARNEQFF.

V usage is TRBV6-1 and J usage is TRBJ2-1; D may be TRBD2 (7 bases). The V end was cut by 3 bases, the J end by 2 bases, with 23 bases between. CDR1 is MNHNS and CDR2 is SASEGT in the germline V gene. The CDR3 extends over 19 amino acids. The CDR3 DNA is TGTGCCAGCAGTGATAGGGGCGTAGGGGGGGACTTGACCTACAATGAGCAGTTCTTC. Protein sequence: CASSDRGVGGDLTYNEQFF.

The V and J genes are TRBV6-5 and TRBJ2-1; D may be TRBD2 (6 bases). With 6 bases removed from V and 7 bases from J, the gap between germline ends came to 13 bases. Looked up from germline, CDR1 is MNHEY and CDR2 is SVGAGI. This CDR3 has 13 residues. CDR3 region: CASSHEAGNEQFF. The CDR3 bases are TGTGCCAGCAGCCATGAGGCGGGGAATGAGCAGTTCTTC.

The chain is built from TRBV27 and TRBJ1-1; no clear D. V dropped 0 bases and J dropped 7 bases, with 9 bases sitting between them. The CDR3 extends over 13 amino acids. Germline V gene data show CDR1 as MNHEY and CDR2 as SMNVEV (reference sequence). The DNA for the CDR3 is TGTGCCAGCAGTTTATCGGGCATAGGTGAAGCTTTCTTT. It encodes CASSLSGIGEAFF.

For the CDR3, the DNA is TGTGCCAGCAGCTTTTTTAGGGGGGAGACAGGGAGCTCCTACGAGCAGTACTTC. This gives the protein CASSFFRGETGSSYEQYF. The chain combines TRBV5-4 with TRBJ2-7; D is perhaps TRBD1 (7 bases). The CDR3 consists of 18 residues. V lost 2 bases to trimming and J lost 0 bases, with 21 bases between them. Germline V CDR1 and CDR2: SGHNT, YYREEE (reference sequence).

This chain connects TRBV7-8 to TRBJ2-1, with 10 bases identical to TRBD2. The CDR3 extends over 16 amino acids. J was trimmed by 0 bases and V by 6 bases; bases with no gene match: 5. Looked up from germline, CDR1 is SGHVS and CDR2 is FQNEAQ. CDR3 residues: CASSYRTSGSYNEQFF. CDR3 coding DNA: TGTGCCAGCAGTTATCGGACTAGCGGCTCCTACAATGAGCAGTTCTTC.

The rearrangement uses TRBV27 and TRBJ2-1; 7 bases map to TRBD1. This CDR3 contains 15 residues. After removal of 3 bases from V and 0 bases from J, the junction contained 2 bases not matched to a gene. Germline-derived CDR1 and CDR2 are MNHEY and SMNVEV (reference sequence). The CDR3 DNA follows: TGTGCCAGCAGTTTGGACAGGAGCTCCTACAATGAGCAGTTCTTC. Its translation is CASSLDRSSYNEQFF.

This chain connects TRBV3-1 (or the pseudogene TRBV3-2) to TRBJ1-6; 7 nucleotides line up with TRBD1. V gave up 4 bases and J gave up 7 bases; unmatched junction bases: 1. This CDR3 comprises 13 residues. CDR1 and CDR2 from the germline V gene are LGHDT and YNNKEL (reference sequence). The CDR3 DNA follows: TGTGCCAGCAGCCTGGGACAGAATTCACCCCTCCACTTT. It translates to CASSLGQNSPLHF.

This chain links TRBV18 with TRBJ2-4; 10 nucleotides align to TRBD1. The CDR3 runs 16 residues. V shed 2 bases, J shed 3 bases, and the junction held 4 bases outside the gene matches. The V gene's germline CDR1 is KGHSH and CDR2 LQKENI. CDR3: CASSPRQGAIKNIQYF. In DNA, the CDR3 is TGTGCCAGCTCACCAAGACAGGGGGCGATCAAAAACATTCAGTACTTC.

This clone was observed a handful of times. The conserved final phenylalanine or tryptophan is absent from the CDR3, which likely points to a read error. No DNA is shown, since the ends of the CDR3 on it are uncertain; the CDR3 is the one TCRdb lists. The chain combines TRBV24-1 with TRBJ1-1; the DNA was not compared with TRBD1, the D call given in the table. The CDR3 spans 12 residues, counting both ends. CDR1 and CDR2 (germline): KGHDR, SFDVKD. CDR3 in amino acids: CATIRRDRGRRG.

The chain has TRBV7-9 and TRBJ2-1; D is possibly TRBD2 (5 bases). CDR3 size: 14 residues. V was shortened by 5 bases and J by 9 bases, with 17 bases between the two germline ends. The germline V gene encodes CDR1 SEHNR and CDR2 FQNEAQ (reference sequence). DNA for the CDR3: TGTGCCAGCAGCCCCACTGGGCTAGCCGCTGAGCAGTTCTTC. Translated, it gives CASSPTGLAAEQFF.